This note documents a single T cell receptor beta chain sequence. Its target is not known. The sample belongs to a study of shared clonotypes between healthy human individuals. Study-wide results and caveats: Sampling involved blood alone; tissue repertoires likely differ. Across a handful of donors, naive CD4 shared around 5.4%, naive CD8 3.5% to 4%, memory CD4 roughly 2.5%, memory CD8 around 0.42%. Some clonotypes were shared by all four sorted-subset donors, while others were not shared. The non-shared ones had lower generation probabilities than the shared ones.

DNA at 150 to 200 ng, around 30,000 T cell genomes, went into sorted-subset replicate PCRs. TCRdb's table, derived via immunoSEQ multiplex PCR, lists solely in-frame clones and lacks some. Of a few million clones detected, 92% appear once; the ten largest clones hold approximately 0.41%. The germline CDR1 and CDR2 sequences are SGHRS and YFSETQ. Trimming removed 4 bases from V and 7 bases from J; junction bases left unmatched: 23. The CDR3 extends over 18 amino acids. The sequenced sample was naive CD4+ T cells from PBMCs. Regarding subset: CD45RA+ positively selected. This sequence joins TRBV5-1 and TRBJ2-7, with TRBD1 matching 7 bases. This clonotype was sampled from a man between 18 and 29 years old in good health. Some clones in this sample may be carry-over from other donors' samples. CDR3 bases: TGCGCCAGCAGCCCGCTCCCTACAACGGGACAGTGGAGAAAGGAGCAGTACTTC. This codes for CASSPLPTTGQWRKEQYF.